Listed below are T cell receptor beta chains from one sample, sequenced in a study of blood T cell repertoires in COVID-19. Libraries were prepared by immunoSEQ multiplex PCR; TCRdb keeps only in-frame clonotypes and omits some of them. Among roughly 330,000 clones listed, 87% were seen once. The sequenced sample consisted of PBMCs or T cells enriched from blood (not recorded which). The source of these receptors is a woman under 40 who had recovered from COVID-19. Both conserved end residues are part of each CDR3. D genes are given only for firm matches. Only some rows state a clone size, as once, few, many or a class for expanded clones.

V gene	clone size	D gene	J gene	CDR3 DNA	CDR3 protein
TRBV28	NA	TRBD1	TRBJ2-5	TGTGCCAGCAGTCCAGAGGGACAGACTAAAGAGACCCAGTACTTC	CASSPEGQTKETQYF
TRBV7-3	NA	NA	TRBJ2-5	TGTGCCAGCAGTCTAGGCCTAGCAGAGCAAGAGACCCAGTACTTC	CASSLGLAEQETQYF
TRBV2	NA	TRBD1	TRBJ1-4	TGTGCCAGCAGTGAGGGACAGTCAACTAATGAAAAACTGTTTTTT	CASSEGQSTNEKLFF
TRBV18	NA	TRBD1	TRBJ2-5	TGTGCCAGCTCACCCCAAGGGACAGCTAGGGAGACCCAGTACTTC	CASSPQGTARETQYF
TRBV21-1	once	NA	TRBJ1-3	TGTGCCAGCAGCGGCCGATACAGGGTTTTGTCTGGAAACACCATATATTTT	CASSGRYRVLSGNTIYF
TRBV2	NA	TRBD2	TRBJ2-3	TGTGCCAGCAGTCGGGGGGGAGATACGCAGTATTTT	CASSRGGDTQYF
TRBV29-1	NA	TRBD2	TRBJ2-1	TGCAGCGTTGGCGCCAGCGGGGGGGTCTATGAGCAGTTCTTC	CSVGASGGVYEQFF
TRBV7-8	NA	TRBD1	TRBJ1-5	TGTGCCACGATAGGAGAGGGGGCTGGCAATCAGCCCCAGCATTTT	CATIGEGAGNQPQHF
TRBV7-2	NA	TRBD1	TRBJ2-2	TGTGCCAGCGACCCGGGACAGGGGAACACCGGGGAGCTGTTTTTT	CASDPGQGNTGELFF
TRBV11-2	NA	TRBD1	TRBJ1-6	TGTGCCAGCAGCCGAAGGGCCTATGGACAGGGGGATTCACCCCTCCACTTT	CASSRRAYGQGDSPLHF
TRBV3-1/TRBV3-2	NA	NA	TRBJ1-6	TGTGCCAGTCACACAGGTGACTATAATTCACCCCTCCACTTT	CASHTGDYNSPLHF
TRBV29-1	NA	NA	TRBJ1-1	TGCAGCGTTGCGGAGGGGTACCGTGAAGCTTTCTTT	CSVAEGYREAFF
TRBV6-2/TRBV6-3	NA	TRBD2	TRBJ2-1	TGTGCCAGCAGTTTCCTATTAGCGGGGGGGAATGAGCAGTTCTTC	CASSFLLAGGNEQFF
TRBV30	few	NA	TRBJ1-5	TGTGCCTGGAGTTCAGGGGCGGATCAGCCCCAGCATTTT	CAWSSGADQPQHF
TRBV7-8	NA	NA	TRBJ2-7	TGTGCCAGCAGCCTGGCCGGGACTCTACCCTACGAGCAGTACTTC	CASSLAGTLPYEQYF
TRBV9	few	NA	TRBJ1-6	TGTGCCAGCAGCGTAGACTGGGCAGGGAATTCACCCCTCCACTTT	CASSVDWAGNSPLHF
TRBV15	NA	TRBD1	TRBJ1-3	TGTGCCACCAGCAGAGATAGGGGGCCTGGAAACACCATATATTTT	CATSRDRGPGNTIYF
TRBV2	NA	TRBD2	TRBJ2-2	TGTGCCAGCCGGGGGGGCGGCCCCAGGAACACCGGGGAGCTGTTTTTT	CASRGGGPRNTGELFF
TRBV5-4	NA	TRBD1	TRBJ2-7	TGTGCCAGCAGCTTGGGGACAGGGGGTCGGGAGCAGTACTTC	CASSLGTGGREQYF
TRBV19	NA	NA	TRBJ1-1	TGTGCCAGTAGCGCGGTAGGAAAGAGTGAAGCTTTCTTT	CASSAVGKSEAFF
TRBV28	NA	TRBD1	TRBJ1-1	TGTGCCAGCAGTTTATTGCGGACAGGGGATAGTATCACTGAAGCTTTCTTT	CASSLLRTGDSITEAFF
TRBV7-3	NA	TRBD1	TRBJ2-1	TGTGCCAGCAGCCTAAACCCGACAGGGAAATTATACAATGAGCAGTTCTTC	CASSLNPTGKLYNEQFF
TRBV7-9	NA	NA	TRBJ2-1	TGTGCCAGCAGCTTAACGCAGGGTCCCTACAATGAGCAGTTCTTC	CASSLTQGPYNEQFF
TRBV19	NA	NA	TRBJ2-1	TGTGCCAGTAGTATCGAGCGTAGCTTTGTCTCCTACAATGAGCAGTTCTTC	CASSIERSFVSYNEQFF
TRBV5-6	NA	NA	TRBJ1-3	TGTGCCAGCAGCTCGGGAGGGGCTGGAAACACCATATATTTT	CASSSGGAGNTIYF
TRBV5-1	NA	TRBD1	TRBJ1-1	TGCGCCAGCAGCTCCGGGACAGAAAACACTGAAGCTTTCTTT	CASSSGTENTEAFF
TRBV19	NA	TRBD1	TRBJ2-7	TGTGCCAGTAGTACCACTCCGGGCCAGGGGGCCGAGCAGTACTTC	CASSTTPGQGAEQYF
TRBV7-9	NA	TRBD2	TRBJ2-2	TGTGCCCCAACAGGCGGGGGGCCGCCCACCGGGGAGCTGTTTTTT	CAPTGGGPPTGELFF
TRBV5-1	NA	TRBD1	TRBJ1-2	TGCGCCAGCAGCTTTGGACAGGGTAACTACTATGGCTACACCTTC	CASSFGQGNYYGYTF
TRBV11-1	NA	TRBD2	TRBJ2-7	TGTGCCAGCAGCTTACAAGCGGGGGCCCACGAGCAGTACTTC	CASSLQAGAHEQYF
TRBV24-1	NA	NA	TRBJ2-3	TGTGCCACCAGTGATTTCGGAACTAGGTCAGATACGCAGTATTTT	CATSDFGTRSDTQYF
TRBV5-1	NA	TRBD1	TRBJ2-3	TGCGCCACCTCGACAGGGGGCCTCGTAGCAGATACGCAGTATTTT	CATSTGGLVADTQYF
TRBV6-5	NA	TRBD2	TRBJ2-3	TGTGCCAGCAGCCGGGGGGACAGCACAGATACGCAGTATTTT	CASSRGDSTDTQYF
TRBV30	once	NA	TRBJ2-2	TGTGCCTGGAGTCCGGGGGACCTAACCGGGGAGCTGTTTTTT	CAWSPGDLTGELFF
TRBV2	once	NA	TRBJ2-1	TGTGCCAGCAATACCTACAATGAGCAGTTCTTC	CASNTYNEQFF
TRBV7-3	NA	NA	TRBJ2-5	TGTGCCAGCAGCTTTACCGGCGGAGGAGAGACCCAGTACTTC	CASSFTGGGETQYF
TRBV5-1	NA	NA	TRBJ1-2	TGCGCCAGCAGCTTAGGGGGAATCTATGGCTACACCTTC	CASSLGGIYGYTF
TRBV6-1	NA	TRBD1	TRBJ1-6	TGTGCCAGCAGTGAAGTGAGAAGGGGGCGCTTCGTTGGGAATTCACCCCTCCACTTT	CASSEVRRGRFVGNSPLHF
TRBV29-1	NA	NA	TRBJ1-1	TGCAGCGTAGCCCGGGACTTTCGGGCTTTCTTT	CSVARDFRAFF
TRBV5-8	once	NA	TRBJ2-3	TGTGCCAGCAGCCCGCGTTTTTCGGGTGAGGCCACAGATACGCAGTATTTT	CASSPRFSGEATDTQYF
TRBV2	NA	TRBD1	TRBJ1-4	TGTGCCAGCAGTGCCCGAAGACAGGGTTACACAAAAAAACTGTTTTTT	CASSARRQGYTKKLFF
TRBV18	NA	NA	TRBJ1-1	TGTGCCAGCTCACCCCCAGGTTCGATCACTGAAGCTTTCTTT	CASSPPGSITEAFF
TRBV6-1	NA	NA	TRBJ1-2	TGTGCCAGCAGTGAAAGGGGCGGGGCGGAGGGGTATGGCTACACCTTC	CASSERGGAEGYGYTF
TRBV28	NA	TRBD1	TRBJ1-1	TGTGCCAGCATGGGGGACAGCATTGTTTTGAACACTGAAGCTTTCTTT	CASMGDSIVLNTEAFF
TRBV6-1	many	TRBD1	TRBJ1-5	TGTGCCAGCAGTGAACCCGGGACAGGGGGAAATCAGCCCCAGCATTTT	CASSEPGTGGNQPQHF
TRBV9	NA	TRBD1	TRBJ1-6	TGTGCCAGCAGCGCCTTCCCGGACAGGGCGGATAATTCACCCCTCCACTTT	CASSAFPDRADNSPLHF
TRBV2	NA	TRBD1	TRBJ2-3	TGTGCCAGTGCGACAGGGGGCGCGCCAGATACGCAGTATTTT	CASATGGAPDTQYF
TRBV7-9	NA	NA	TRBJ1-5	TGTGCCAGCAGCTTAGGGGCAGGGGCCTTTAATCAGCCCCAGCATTTT	CASSLGAGAFNQPQHF